A selection of T cell receptor beta chains follows, all from one sample in a study of CD8+ T cells in alopecia areata. Libraries were prepared by immunoSEQ multiplex PCR; TCRdb keeps only in-frame clonotypes and omits some of them. The top ten clones hold 20% to 25% of a sample with 120,000 to 150,000 clones, roughly four fifths of them seen once. The sequencing used CD8+ T cells sorted from blood, collected at week 4, from a patient treated with tofacitinib. These receptors were collected from a human donor with alopecia areata. The CDR3 runs from the conserved cysteine through the conserved F or W. A D gene is named only where the DNA matches it firmly. Part of the rows lack a size; the others show once, few, many or a class for expanded clones.

TRBD1	TRBV5-1	TRBJ2-7	-	13	CASSSWTGNEQYF	TGCGCCAGCAGCTCATGGACAGGGAACGAGCAGTACTTC
-	TRBV11-2	TRBJ2-2	once	18	CASSIIPIRASNTGELFF	TGTGCCAGCAGCATCATCCCCATCCGGGCCTCAAACACCGGGGAGCTGTTTTTT
TRBD2	TRBV7-2	TRBJ2-3	-	15	CASTLAGGPRDTQYF	TGTGCCAGCACCCTAGCGGGGGGCCCTCGGGATACGCAGTATTTT
-	TRBV27	TRBJ2-3	-	15	CASSLFRESTDTQYF	TGTGCCAGCAGTTTATTCCGGGAAAGCACAGATACGCAGTATTTT
TRBD1	TRBV10-3	TRBJ2-5	-	14	CAISPGTGQETQYF	TGTGCCATCAGTCCCGGGACAGGGCAGGAGACCCAGTACTTC
-	TRBV29-1	TRBJ2-1	-	15	CSVEGQADLGNEQFF	TGCAGCGTTGAAGGGCAGGCTGACCTTGGCAATGAGCAGTTCTTC
TRBD1	TRBV13	TRBJ2-3	-	15	CASSSNRGMGDTQYF	TGTGCCAGCAGCTCCAACAGGGGCATGGGGGATACGCAGTATTTT
-	TRBV5-1	TRBJ2-7	-	14	CASSLAGNPYEQYF	TGCGCCAGCAGCTTGGCCGGTAACCCCTACGAGCAGTACTTC
-	TRBV20-1	TRBJ2-7	-	11	CSARGGSEQYF	TGCAGTGCTAGAGGGGGGTCCGAGCAGTACTTC
-	TRBV9	TRBJ2-2	-	16	CASSPRQDPNTGELFF	TGTGCCAGCAGCCCCCGACAGGACCCGAACACCGGGGAGCTGTTTTTT
TRBD2	TRBV4-3	TRBJ2-5	-	15	CASSHYTGGLETQYF	TGCGCCAGCAGCCATTACACGGGGGGGCTAGAGACCCAGTACTTC
-	TRBV29-1	TRBJ1-2	-	14	CSVPSGPDNYGYTF	TGCAGCGTTCCCTCGGGGCCAGACAACTATGGCTACACCTTC
-	TRBV10-3	TRBJ2-7	-	13	CAISEPGPYEQYF	TGTGCCATCAGTGAGCCGGGACCCTACGAGCAGTACTTC
-	TRBV4-1	TRBJ2-7	-	14	CASSQGTGTYEQYF	TGCGCCAGCAGCCAAGGGACTGGGACCTACGAGCAGTACTTC